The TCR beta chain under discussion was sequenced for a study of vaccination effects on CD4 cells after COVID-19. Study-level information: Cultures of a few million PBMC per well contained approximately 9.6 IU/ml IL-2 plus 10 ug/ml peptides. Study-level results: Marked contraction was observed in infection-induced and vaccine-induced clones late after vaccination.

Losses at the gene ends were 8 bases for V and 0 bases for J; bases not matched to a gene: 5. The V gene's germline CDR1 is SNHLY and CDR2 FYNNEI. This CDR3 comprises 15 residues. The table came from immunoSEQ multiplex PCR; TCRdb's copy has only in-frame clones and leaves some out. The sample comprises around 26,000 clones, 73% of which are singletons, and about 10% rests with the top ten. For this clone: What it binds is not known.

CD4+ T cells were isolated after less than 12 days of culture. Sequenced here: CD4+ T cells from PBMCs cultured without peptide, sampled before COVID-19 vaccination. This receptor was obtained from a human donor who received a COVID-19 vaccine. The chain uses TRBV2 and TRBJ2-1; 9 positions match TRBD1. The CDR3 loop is CASGTDRGSYNEQFF. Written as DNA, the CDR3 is TGTGCCAGCGGAACGGACAGGGGCTCCTACAATGAGCAGTTCTTC.